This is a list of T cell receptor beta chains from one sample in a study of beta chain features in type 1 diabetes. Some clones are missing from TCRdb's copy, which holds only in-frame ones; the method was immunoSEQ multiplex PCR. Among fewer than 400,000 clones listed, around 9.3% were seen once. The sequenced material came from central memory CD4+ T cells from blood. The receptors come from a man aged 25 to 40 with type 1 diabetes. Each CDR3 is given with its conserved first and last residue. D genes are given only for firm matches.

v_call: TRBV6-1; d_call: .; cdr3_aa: CASSGQQGRETQYF
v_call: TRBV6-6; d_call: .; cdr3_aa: CAVGGRYEQYF
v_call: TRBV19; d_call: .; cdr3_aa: CASSMTGIEKLFF
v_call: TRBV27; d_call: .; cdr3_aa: CASRTRTQGLEGYTF
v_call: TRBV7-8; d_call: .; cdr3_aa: CASSSRGTDTQYF
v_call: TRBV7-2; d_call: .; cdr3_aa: CASSLNGWGDEQFF
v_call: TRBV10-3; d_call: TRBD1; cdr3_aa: CAISQGVTGELFF
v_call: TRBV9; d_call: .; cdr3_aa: CASSPGTSYEQYF
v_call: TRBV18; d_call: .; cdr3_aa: CASSPPNRVNEKLFF
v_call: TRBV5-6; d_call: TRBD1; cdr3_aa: CASSTWTGSGETQYF
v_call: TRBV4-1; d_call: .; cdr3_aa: CASSPVYSPETQYF
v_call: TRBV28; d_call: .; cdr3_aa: CASSGPGGNTEAFF
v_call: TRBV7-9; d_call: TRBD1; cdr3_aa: CASSPTGYQPQHF
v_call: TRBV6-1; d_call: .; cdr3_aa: CASSDIMPQHF
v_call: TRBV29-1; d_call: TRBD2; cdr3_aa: CSVAGGLAGFHEQYF
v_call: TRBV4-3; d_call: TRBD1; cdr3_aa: CASSLTRQGMGEQYF
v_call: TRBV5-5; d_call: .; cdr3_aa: CASSLALGDTQYF
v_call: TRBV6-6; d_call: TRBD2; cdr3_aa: CASSWSGGTTDTQYF
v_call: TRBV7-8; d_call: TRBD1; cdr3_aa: CASSSDRAMNTEAFF
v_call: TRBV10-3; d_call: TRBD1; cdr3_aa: CAIGVRTGTYNEQFF
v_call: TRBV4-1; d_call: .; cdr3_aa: CASSRGEGSYEQYF
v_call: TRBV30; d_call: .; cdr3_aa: CAWGSTYNSPLHF
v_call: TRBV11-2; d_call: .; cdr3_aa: CASSYSGRSREETQYF
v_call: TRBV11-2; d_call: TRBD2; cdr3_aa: CASSLGRLAGGPGDTQYF
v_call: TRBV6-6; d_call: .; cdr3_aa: CASSYSSDTGELFF
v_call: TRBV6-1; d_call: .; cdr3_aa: CASIPLAGFTDTQYF
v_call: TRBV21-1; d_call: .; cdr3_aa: CASSRWYVELSPLHF
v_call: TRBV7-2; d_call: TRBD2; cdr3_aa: CASTTSGGPGETQYF
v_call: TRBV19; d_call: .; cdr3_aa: CASLESGLDEQFF
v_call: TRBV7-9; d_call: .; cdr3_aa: CASSLSSYEQYF
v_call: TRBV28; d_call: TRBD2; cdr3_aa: CASSSRLAPYNEQFF
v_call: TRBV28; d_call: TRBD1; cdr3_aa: CASSFRRGTASGNTIYF
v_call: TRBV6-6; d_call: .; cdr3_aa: CASSYSISGRTEAFF
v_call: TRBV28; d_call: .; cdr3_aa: CASTLGAAAFLYGYTF
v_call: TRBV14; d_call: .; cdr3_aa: CASSQVKGSRETQYF
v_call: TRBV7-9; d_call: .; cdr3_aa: CASSPGTSATEAFF
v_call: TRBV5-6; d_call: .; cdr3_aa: CASSLRGAYEQYF